One sample yielded the 14 T cell receptor beta chains listed below, sequenced in a study of cytomegalovirus exposure and HLA in healthy donors. The data were produced by immunoSEQ multiplex PCR, yet TCRdb's version contains in-frame clones alone and is incomplete. The sample lists around 71,000 clones, approximately 94% occurring once. Specimen: PBMCs. The receptors originated from a man between 18 and 35 years old in good health and CMV-seropositive.

The chain joins TRBV4-2 to TRBJ2-1; 10 bases agree with TRBD2. The CDR3 runs to 14 residues. Germline trimming cut 5 bases from V and 4 bases from J; bases unmatched to any gene: 2. The germline V gene has CDR1 LGHNA and CDR2 YNFKEQ. CDR3: CASSGTSAYNEQFF. CDR3 DNA sequence: TGTGCCAGCAGCGGGACTAGCGCATACAATGAGCAGTTCTTC.

The J gene is TRBJ1-2, the V gene TRBV28; 7 bases are a match to TRBD1. The CDR3 extends over 15 amino acids. The trim removed 4 bases at V and 2 bases at J, leaving 7 bases unmatched. Germline V gene lookup returns CDR1 MDHEN and CDR2 SYDVKM. The CDR3 protein is CASSSYRDRNYGYTF. DNA of the CDR3: TGTGCCAGCAGTTCCTACCGGGACAGAAACTATGGCTACACCTTC.

The CDR3 DNA reads as TGTGCCAGCAGCGTCCGGGGGGGCCGCGGAGATACGCAGTATTTT. Translating gives CASSVRGGRGDTQYF. The rearrangement joins TRBV21-1 to TRBJ2-3; TRBD2, the table's D call, lacks a check against the DNA. TRBV21-1 corresponds to a pseudogene. The CDR3 extends over 15 amino acids.

The rearrangement joins TRBV28 to TRBJ1-5, with 8 bases identical to TRBD1. This CDR3 has 13 residues. From germline, CDR1 is MDHEN and CDR2 SYDVKM. Unmatched junction bases numbered 4, after V lost 5 bases and J lost 7 bases. The CDR3 sequence is CASSDRGRQPQHF. CDR3 nucleotide sequence: TGTGCCAGCAGTGACAGGGGTAGACAGCCCCAGCATTTT.

This rearrangement joins TRBV6-1 to TRBJ2-7; 8 nucleotides match TRBD2. CDR3 length equals 11 residues. CDR1 MNHNS and CDR2 SASEGT come from the germline V gene. Trimming at V came to 6 bases and at J to 12 bases, leaving 7 bases not matched to a gene. The CDR3 bases are TGTGCCAGCAGCCATGGACTAGCTTTGTACTTC. Protein product: CASSHGLALYF.

This chain joins TRBV28 and TRBJ2-7, with 8 bases fitting TRBD2. The germline CDR1 and CDR2 sequences are MDHEN and SYDVKM. Trimming cost V 8 bases and J 2 bases; bases outside gene matches: 5. This CDR3 is built from 13 residues. The CDR3 loop reads CASLPGGPYEQYF. The CDR3 DNA reads TGTGCCAGCTTGCCGGGAGGGCCCTACGAGCAGTACTTC.

This chain connects TRBV7-8 to TRBJ2-7, with TRBD2 as a possible D gene (6 bases). The germline V gene has CDR1 SGHVS and CDR2 FQNEAQ. The CDR3 length is 12 residues. V was shortened by 11 bases and J by 3 bases, with 14 bases between the two germline ends. CDR3 sequence (DNA): TGTGCCTACCGACCCGGGGGCTACGAGCAGTACTTC. It is translated as CAYRPGGYEQYF.

This clone showed up just once. J is TRBJ2-5 and V is TRBV28; TRBD1 agrees at 9 bases. Germline CDR1 MDHEN, CDR2 SYDVKM. The CDR3 loop spans 17 amino acids. V trimming: 2 bases; J trimming: 5 bases; junction bases outside the gene matches: 12. Here the CDR3 DNA reads TGTGCCAGCAGTTTACTTTCCTTTGGGACAGGGCGGGAGACCCAGTACTTC. It specifies CASSLLSFGTGRETQYF.

V is TRBV7-3 and J is TRBJ2-2; a possible D gene is TRBD2 (5 bases). V was pared by 1 base and J by 2 bases, with 8 bases between. Germline V gene data show CDR1 as SGHTA and CDR2 as FQGTGA. The CDR3 contains 15 residues. The CDR3 DNA reads as TGTGCCAGCAGCTTAAACGGGGTAAACACCGGGGAGCTGTTTTTT. This translates into CASSLNGVNTGELFF.

The chain couples TRBV7-6 to TRBJ2-3; 8 bases are a match to TRBD2. Trimming removed 5 bases from V and 6 bases from J; junction bases left unmatched: 4. CDR1 is SGHVS and CDR2 is FNYEAQ in the germline V gene. The CDR3 sequence is 13 residues long. The CDR3 DNA reads as TGTGCCAGCAGCCCGAGACTAGCGGATACGCAGTATTTT. This sequence encodes CASSPRLADTQYF.

This rearrangement joins TRBV15 to TRBJ1-3, with TRBD1 as a possible D gene (6 bases). The ends were cut back, 0 bases at V and 8 bases at J, with 11 bases in the middle. The CDR3 totals 14 residues. Germline V gene data show CDR1 as LNHNV and CDR2 as YYDKDF (reference sequence). The CDR3 region has the DNA TGTGCCACCAGCAGAGATCAGGGGCGGCACACCATATATTTT. Translating it yields CATSRDQGRHTIYF.

The genes are TRBV4-1 and TRBJ2-5; possible D gene TRBD2, 5 bases. Germline V gives CDR1 MGHRA, CDR2 YSYEKL. The CDR3 consists of 15 residues. Trimming removed 3 bases from V and 1 base from J, with 12 bases in between. CDR3 loop: CASSHPQSGQETQYF. The CDR3 nucleotides read TGCGCCAGCAGCCACCCCCAGAGCGGCCAAGAGACCCAGTACTTC.

The chain combines TRBV11-3 with TRBJ2-7, with a possible D match to TRBD2 (5 bases). The CDR3 contains 14 residues. Between the trimmed V and J ends, which lost 5 bases and 4 bases, there was a span of 15 bases. Germline CDR1 is SGHNT and CDR2 is YENEEA. CDR3 sequence: CASSPPGLGYEQYF. CDR3 sequence (DNA): TGTGCCAGCAGCCCACCGGGGTTGGGGTACGAGCAGTACTTC.

The chain recombines TRBV5-1 with TRBJ2-7; 7 bases fit TRBD2. The ends lost 2 bases at V and 2 bases at J; junction bases unmatched: 4. The CDR3 totals 14 residues. CDR1 is SGHRS and CDR2 is YFSETQ in the germline V gene. The CDR3 nucleotides are TGCGCCAGCAGCTTTCGGGAGGCGACCTACGAGCAGTACTTC. Translating it yields CASSFREATYEQYF. The variable domain in full, with the rest retrieved from reference TRBV5-1 and TRBJ2-7, is KAGVTQTPRYLIKTRGQQVTLSCSPISGHRSVSWYQQTPGQGLQFLFEYFSETQRNKGNFPGRFSGRQFSNSRSEMNVSTLELGDSALYLCASSFREATYEQYFGPGTRLTVT.